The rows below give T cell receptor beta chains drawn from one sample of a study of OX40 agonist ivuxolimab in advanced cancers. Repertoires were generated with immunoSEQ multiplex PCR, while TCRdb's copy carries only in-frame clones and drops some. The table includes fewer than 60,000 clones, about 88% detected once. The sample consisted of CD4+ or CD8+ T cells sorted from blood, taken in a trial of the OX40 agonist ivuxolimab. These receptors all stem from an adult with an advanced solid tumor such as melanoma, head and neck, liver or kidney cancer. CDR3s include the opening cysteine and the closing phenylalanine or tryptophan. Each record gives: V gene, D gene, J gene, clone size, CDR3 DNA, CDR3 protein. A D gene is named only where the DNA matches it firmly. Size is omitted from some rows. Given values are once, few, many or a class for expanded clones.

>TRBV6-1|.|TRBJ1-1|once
TGTGCCAGCAGTGAAAGGGCAGCATTGAACACTGAAGCTTTCTTT
CASSERAALNTEAFF
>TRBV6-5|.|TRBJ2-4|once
TGTGCCAGCAGCCGAAAAGGGGGAATAAAAAACATTCAGTACTTC
CASSRKGGIKNIQYF
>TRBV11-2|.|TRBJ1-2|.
TGTGCCAGCAGCTTAGAGCGGTGGGACTATGGCTACACCTTC
CASSLERWDYGYTF
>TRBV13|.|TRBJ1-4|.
TGTGCCAGCAGCCCAGGGGCCCGCCCTAATGAAAAACTGTTTTTT
CASSPGARPNEKLFF
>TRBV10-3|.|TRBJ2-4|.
TGTGCCATCAGTGAGGACCCCGGGGGAAACATTCAGTACTTC
CAISEDPGGNIQYF
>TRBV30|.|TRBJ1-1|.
TGTGCCTGGATTTTCGTCGATAGGGCTTTCTTT
CAWIFVDRAFF
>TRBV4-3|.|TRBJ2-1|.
TGCGCCAGCAGCCAGGAGTTTGGAAGGGATGAGCAGTTCTTC
CASSQEFGRDEQFF
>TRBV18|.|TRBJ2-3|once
TGTGCCAGCTCGGCGACTTACTCGACAGATACGCAGTATTTT
CASSATYSTDTQYF
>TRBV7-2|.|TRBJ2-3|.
TGTGCCAGCAGCGCTGAGGCAGATACGCAGTATTTT
CASSAEADTQYF
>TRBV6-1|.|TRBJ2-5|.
TGTGCCAGCAGTGCGGACTGGTCGCAAGAGACCCAGTACTTC
CASSADWSQETQYF
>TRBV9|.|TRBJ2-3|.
TGTGCCAGCAGCCCGGCCACAGATACGCAGTATTTT
CASSPATDTQYF
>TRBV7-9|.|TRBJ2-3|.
TGTGCCAGCAGCTTAGAATCATGGGATACGCAGTATTTT
CASSLESWDTQYF
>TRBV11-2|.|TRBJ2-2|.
TGTGCCAGCAGCTGGGGGGCTACCGGGGAGCTGTTTTTT
CASSWGATGELFF
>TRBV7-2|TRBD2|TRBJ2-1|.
TGTGCCAGCAGCTTAGCGGGAGGGCTCCACAATGAGCAGTTCTTC
CASSLAGGLHNEQFF
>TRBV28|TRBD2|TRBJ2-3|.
TGTGCCAGCAGAGTAGCGGGAGCCTCCCCAGATACGCAGTATTTT
CASRVAGASPDTQYF
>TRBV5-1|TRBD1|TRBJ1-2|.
TGCGCCAGCAGCGGGGGACAGGGGGCTTTATCTTTCTATGGCTACACCTTC
CASSGGQGALSFYGYTF
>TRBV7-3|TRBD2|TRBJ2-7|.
TGTGCCAGCAGCTTATCCGGGAGGGCCGAGTTCTATGAGCAGTACTTC
CASSLSGRAEFYEQYF
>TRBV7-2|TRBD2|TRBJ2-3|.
TGTGCCAGCAGCGAAGGATCTAGCGGGAGCACAGATACGCAGTATTTT
CASSEGSSGSTDTQYF
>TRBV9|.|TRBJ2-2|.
TGTGCCAGCAGCCCCCTAGGGGCAGGGACGAACACCGGGGAGCTGTTTTTT
CASSPLGAGTNTGELFF
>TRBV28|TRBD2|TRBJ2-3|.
TGTGCCAGCAGTTTACTCTCCCTTGGCGGGAGAACAGATACGCAGTATTTT
CASSLLSLGGRTDTQYF
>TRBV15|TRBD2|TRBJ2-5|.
TGTGCCACCAGCAGGCCTAGCGGGAGGGCCGGGGAGACCCAGTACTTC
CATSRPSGRAGETQYF
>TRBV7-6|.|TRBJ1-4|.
TGTGCCAGCAGCCGCGAATCGACGGTCCTCAATGAAAAACTGTTTTTT
CASSRESTVLNEKLFF
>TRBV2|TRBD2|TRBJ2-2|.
TGTGCCGGTCAACTAGCGGGACGTTTTGGCGGGGAGCTGTTTTTT
CAGQLAGRFGGELFF
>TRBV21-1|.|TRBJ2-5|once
TGTGCCAGCAGCAAAGCCCGCGACAGAGATTTTCAAGAGACCCAGTACTTC
CASSKARDRDFQETQYF